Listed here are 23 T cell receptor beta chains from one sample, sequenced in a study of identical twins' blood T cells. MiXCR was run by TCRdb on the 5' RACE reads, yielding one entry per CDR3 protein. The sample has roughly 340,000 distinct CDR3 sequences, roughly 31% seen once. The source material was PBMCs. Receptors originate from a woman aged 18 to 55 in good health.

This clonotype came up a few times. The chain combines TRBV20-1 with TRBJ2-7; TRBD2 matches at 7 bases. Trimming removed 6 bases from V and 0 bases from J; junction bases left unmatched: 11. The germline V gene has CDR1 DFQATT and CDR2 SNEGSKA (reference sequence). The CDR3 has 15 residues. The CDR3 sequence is CSAIMERDISYEQYF. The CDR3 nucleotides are TGCAGTGCCATCATGGAGCGGGATATCTCCTACGAGCAGTACTTC.

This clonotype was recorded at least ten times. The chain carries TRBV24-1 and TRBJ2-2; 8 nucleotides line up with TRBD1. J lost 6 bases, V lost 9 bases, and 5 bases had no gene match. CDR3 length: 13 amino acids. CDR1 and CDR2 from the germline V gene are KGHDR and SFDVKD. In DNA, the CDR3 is TGTGCCACCTCGACAGGGGATGCCGGGGAGCTGTTTTTT. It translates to CATSTGDAGELFF.

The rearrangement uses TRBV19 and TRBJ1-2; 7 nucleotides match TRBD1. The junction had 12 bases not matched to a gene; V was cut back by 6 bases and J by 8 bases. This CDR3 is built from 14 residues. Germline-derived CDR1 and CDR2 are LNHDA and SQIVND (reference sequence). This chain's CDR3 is CASRRQGVNGGYTF. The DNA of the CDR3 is TGTGCCAGTAGGAGACAGGGAGTCAATGGCGGCTACACCTTC.

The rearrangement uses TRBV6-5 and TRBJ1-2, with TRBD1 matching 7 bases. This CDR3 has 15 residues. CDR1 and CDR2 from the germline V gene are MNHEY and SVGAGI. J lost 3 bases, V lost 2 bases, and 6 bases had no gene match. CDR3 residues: CASSYHTTGDYGYTF. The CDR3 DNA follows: TGTGCCAGCAGTTACCATACCACAGGGGACTATGGCTACACCTTC.

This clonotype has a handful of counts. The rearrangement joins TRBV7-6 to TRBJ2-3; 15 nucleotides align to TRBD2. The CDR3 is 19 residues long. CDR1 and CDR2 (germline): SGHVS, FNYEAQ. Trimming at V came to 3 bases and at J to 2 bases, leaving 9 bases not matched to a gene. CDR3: CASSLGGLAGGQNTDTQYF. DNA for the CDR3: TGTGCCAGCAGCTTGGGGGGACTAGCGGGGGGTCAAAACACAGATACGCAGTATTTT.

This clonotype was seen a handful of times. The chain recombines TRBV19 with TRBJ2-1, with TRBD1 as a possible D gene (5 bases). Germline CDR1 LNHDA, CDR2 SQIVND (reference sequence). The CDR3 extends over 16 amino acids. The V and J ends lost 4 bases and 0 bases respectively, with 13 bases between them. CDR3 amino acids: CASSKGWRTSYNEQFF. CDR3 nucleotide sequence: TGTGCCAGTAGTAAGGGGTGGCGGACCTCCTACAATGAGCAGTTCTTC.

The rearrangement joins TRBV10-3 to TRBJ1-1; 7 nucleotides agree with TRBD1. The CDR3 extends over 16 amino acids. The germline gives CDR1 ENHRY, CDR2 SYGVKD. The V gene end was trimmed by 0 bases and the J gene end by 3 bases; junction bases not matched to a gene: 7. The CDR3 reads CAISESPTGLYTEAFF. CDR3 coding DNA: TGTGCCATCAGTGAGTCCCCGACAGGGCTTTACACTGAAGCTTTCTTT.

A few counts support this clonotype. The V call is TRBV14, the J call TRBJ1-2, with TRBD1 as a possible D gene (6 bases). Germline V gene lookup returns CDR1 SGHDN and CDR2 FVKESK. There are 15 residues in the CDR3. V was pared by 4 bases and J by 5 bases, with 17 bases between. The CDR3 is CASSLSGTTPYGYTF. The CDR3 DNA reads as TGTGCCAGCAGCCTATCCGGGACAACTCCTTATGGCTACACCTTC.

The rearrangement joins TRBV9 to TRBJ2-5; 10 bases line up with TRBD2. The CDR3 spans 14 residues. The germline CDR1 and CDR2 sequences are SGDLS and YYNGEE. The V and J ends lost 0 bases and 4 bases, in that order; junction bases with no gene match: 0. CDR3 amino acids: CASSVGLAGETQYF. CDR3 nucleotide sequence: TGTGCCAGCAGCGTAGGACTAGCGGGAGAGACCCAGTACTTC.

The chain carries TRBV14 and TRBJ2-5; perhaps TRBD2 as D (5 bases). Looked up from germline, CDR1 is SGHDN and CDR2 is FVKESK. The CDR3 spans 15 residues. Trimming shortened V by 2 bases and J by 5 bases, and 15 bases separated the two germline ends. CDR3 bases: TGTGCCAGCAGCCAATGGAGAGGGCCGGTGGAGACCCAGTACTTC. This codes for CASSQWRGPVETQYF.

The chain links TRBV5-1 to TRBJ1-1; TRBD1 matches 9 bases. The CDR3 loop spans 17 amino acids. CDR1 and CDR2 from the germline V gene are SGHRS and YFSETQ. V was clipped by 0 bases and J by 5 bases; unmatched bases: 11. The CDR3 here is CASSLAGFTGGLTEAFF. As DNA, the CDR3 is TGCGCCAGCAGCTTGGCGGGATTCACAGGGGGCTTGACTGAAGCTTTCTTT.

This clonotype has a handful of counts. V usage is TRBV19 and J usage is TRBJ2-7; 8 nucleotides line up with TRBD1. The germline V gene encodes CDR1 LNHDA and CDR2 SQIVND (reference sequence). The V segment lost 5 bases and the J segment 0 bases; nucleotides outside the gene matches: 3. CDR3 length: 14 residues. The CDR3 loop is CASSPTGGSYEQYF. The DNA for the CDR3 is TGTGCCAGTAGTCCCACAGGGGGCTCCTACGAGCAGTACTTC.

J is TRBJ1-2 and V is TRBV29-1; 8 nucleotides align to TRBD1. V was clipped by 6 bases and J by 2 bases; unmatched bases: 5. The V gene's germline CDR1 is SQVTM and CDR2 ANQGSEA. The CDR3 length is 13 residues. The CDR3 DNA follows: TGCAGCGTGCGGACAGGGACCAACTATGGCTACACCTTC. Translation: CSVRTGTNYGYTF.

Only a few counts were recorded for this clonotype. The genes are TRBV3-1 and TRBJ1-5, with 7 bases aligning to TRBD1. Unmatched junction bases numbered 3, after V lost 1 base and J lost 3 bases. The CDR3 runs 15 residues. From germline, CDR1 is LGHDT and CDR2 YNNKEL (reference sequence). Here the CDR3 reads CASSQGTGYNQPQHF. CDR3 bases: TGTGCCAGCAGCCAAGGGACAGGATACAATCAGCCCCAGCATTTT.

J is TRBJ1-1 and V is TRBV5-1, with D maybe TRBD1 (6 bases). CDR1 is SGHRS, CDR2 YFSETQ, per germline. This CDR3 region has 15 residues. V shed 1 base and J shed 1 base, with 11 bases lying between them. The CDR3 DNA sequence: TGCGCCAGCAGCTTGTTACCCAGGGGGAACACTGAAGCTTTCTTT. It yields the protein CASSLLPRGNTEAFF.

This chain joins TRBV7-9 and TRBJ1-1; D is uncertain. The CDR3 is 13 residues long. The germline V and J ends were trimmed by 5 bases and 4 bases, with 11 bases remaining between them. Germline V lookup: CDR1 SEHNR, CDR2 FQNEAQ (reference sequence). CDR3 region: CASSGWLGTEAFF. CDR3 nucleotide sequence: TGTGCCAGCAGCGGGTGGCTTGGCACTGAAGCTTTCTTT. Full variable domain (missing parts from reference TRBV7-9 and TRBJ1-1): DTGVSQNPRHKITKRGQNVTFRCDPISEHNRLYWYRQTLGQGPEFLTYFQNEAQLEKSRLLSDRFSAERPKGSFSTLEIQRTEQGDSAMYLCASSGWLGTEAFFGQGTRLTVV.

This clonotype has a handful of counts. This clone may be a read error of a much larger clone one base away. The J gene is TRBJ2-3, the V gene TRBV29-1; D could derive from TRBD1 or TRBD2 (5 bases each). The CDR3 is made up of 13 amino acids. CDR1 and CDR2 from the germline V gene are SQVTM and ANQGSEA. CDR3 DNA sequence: TGCGGCGCGGCTCGAGGGACCGGAGATACGCAGTATTTT. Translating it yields CGAARGTGDTQYF.

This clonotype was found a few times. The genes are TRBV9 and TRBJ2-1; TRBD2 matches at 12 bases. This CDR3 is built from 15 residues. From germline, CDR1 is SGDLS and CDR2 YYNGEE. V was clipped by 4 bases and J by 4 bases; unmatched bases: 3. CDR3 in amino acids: CASSSTSGGYNEQFF. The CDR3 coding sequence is TGTGCCAGCAGCTCGACTAGCGGGGGATACAATGAGCAGTTCTTC.

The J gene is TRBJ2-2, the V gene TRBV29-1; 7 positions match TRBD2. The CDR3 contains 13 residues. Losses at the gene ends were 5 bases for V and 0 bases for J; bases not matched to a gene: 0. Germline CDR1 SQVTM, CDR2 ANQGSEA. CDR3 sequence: CSVTSANTGELFF. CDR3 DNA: TGCAGCGTTACTAGCGCGAACACCGGGGAGCTGTTTTTT.

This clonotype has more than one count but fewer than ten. In DNA, the CDR3 is TGTGCCAGCAGCCCTGCCAGCGGGGGATCCTACAATGAGCAGTTCTTC. This gives the protein CASSPASGGSYNEQFF. V usage is TRBV7-8 and J usage is TRBJ2-1; 8 nucleotides align to TRBD2. Germline CDR1 reads SGHVS; CDR2 reads FQNEAQ. This CDR3 spans 16 amino acids. V lost 5 bases and J lost 1; bases outside the gene matches: 7.

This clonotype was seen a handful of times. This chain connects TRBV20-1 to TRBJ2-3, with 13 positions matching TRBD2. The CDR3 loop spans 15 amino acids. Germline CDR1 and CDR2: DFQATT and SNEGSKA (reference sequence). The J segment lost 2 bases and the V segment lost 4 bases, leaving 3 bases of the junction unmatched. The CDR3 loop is CSAKTSGGPTDTQYF. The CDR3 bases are TGCAGTGCTAAGACTAGCGGGGGGCCCACAGATACGCAGTATTTT.

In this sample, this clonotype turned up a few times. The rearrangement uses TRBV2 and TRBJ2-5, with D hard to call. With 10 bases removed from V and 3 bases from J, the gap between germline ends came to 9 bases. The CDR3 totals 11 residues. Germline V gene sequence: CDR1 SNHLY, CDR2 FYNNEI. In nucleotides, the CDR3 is TGTGCCACCTCATTAAAAGAGACCCAGTACTTC. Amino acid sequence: CATSLKETQYF.

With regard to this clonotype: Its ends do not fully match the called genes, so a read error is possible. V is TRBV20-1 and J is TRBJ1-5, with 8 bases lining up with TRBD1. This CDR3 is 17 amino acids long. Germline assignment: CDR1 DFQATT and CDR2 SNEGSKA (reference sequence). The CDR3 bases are TGCAGTGCTAGAGATAGCAGGGGGCTTCATAGCAATCAGCCCCTGCATTTT. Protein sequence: CSARDSRGLHSNQPLHF.